This T cell receptor beta chain is from a study of cytomegalovirus exposure and HLA in healthy donors. The V end lost 6 bases, the J end lost 0 bases, and 9 bases lay between the germline ends. From germline, CDR1 is MNHEY and CDR2 SMNVEV (reference sequence). The length of the CDR3 is 13 residues. As regards this clone: The antigen is not known.

Notes on the study in general: A list of 150 to 200 TCR beta chains associated with cytomegalovirus was given. Association of 15,000 to 20,000 TCR beta sequences with HLA alleles was found at 0.05 false discovery rate in a later analysis.

Primers for the PCR totalled 60 Vbeta and 13 Jbeta. Repertoires were generated with immunoSEQ multiplex PCR, while TCRdb's copy carries only in-frame clones and drops some. Of about 170,000 clones listed, 70% to 80% are singletons. The chain has TRBV27 and TRBJ2-7, with D possibly matching TRBD1 (6 bases). Sequenced sample: PBMCs. The receptor was derived from a woman aged 45-65 years in good health and CMV-seronegative. CDR3 nucleotides: TGTGCCAGCAGAGAGGACAGCTCCTACGAGCAGTACTTC. Protein sequence: CASREDSSYEQYF.